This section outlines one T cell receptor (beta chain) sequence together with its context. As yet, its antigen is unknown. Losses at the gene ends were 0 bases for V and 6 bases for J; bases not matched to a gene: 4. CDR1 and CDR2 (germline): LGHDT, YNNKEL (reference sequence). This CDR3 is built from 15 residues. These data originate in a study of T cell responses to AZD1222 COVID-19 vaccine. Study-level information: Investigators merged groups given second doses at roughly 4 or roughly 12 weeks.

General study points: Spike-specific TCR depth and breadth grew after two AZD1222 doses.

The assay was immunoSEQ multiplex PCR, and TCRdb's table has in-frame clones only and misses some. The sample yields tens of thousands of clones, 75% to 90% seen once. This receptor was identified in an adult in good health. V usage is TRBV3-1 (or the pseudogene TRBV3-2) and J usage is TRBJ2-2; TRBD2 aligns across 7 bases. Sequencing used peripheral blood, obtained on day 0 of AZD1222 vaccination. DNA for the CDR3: TGTGCCAGCAGCCAAGATTCGGGAGGTCCCGGGGAGCTGTTTTTT. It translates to CASSQDSGGPGELFF.